This entry is about one TCR beta chain. The count of this clone is one. Its recognized antigen is unknown. Per-base quality was not reported, and no clone a single base away is much larger than it. TCRbeta CDR3 regions were amplified from genomic DNA using the immunoSEQ Assay, a bias-controlled multiplex PCR. The paper's data handling went like this. The number of nucleated cells in each sample was estimated by amplification of reference gene primers within the assay. To quantify the absolute abundance of each unique TCRbeta CDR3 rearrangement, sequence reads were collapsed and filtered. Productive Simpson clonality was computed per sample as the square root of Simpson's diversity index over productive rearrangements. TCRdb carries this immuneACCESS record with in-frame sequences only. Its versions omit some clonotypes, under half of them owing to an unresolved V gene in the studies checked, with the rest unexplained. The DNA was the basis for D and trimming; V, J and clone size are from that table. The sample table contains about 100,000 clones; only one count was recorded for about 91% of them. The top ten constitute around 4% of the sample.

The source of the sample is a study of blood T cell repertoires in COVID-19 (dated by TCRdb to 2020 to 2021). Some background on the complete study: Samples from collaborators originated in the United States, Italy and Spain and spanned both the acute and convalescent phases of COVID-19. Deeply sampled blood TCRbeta repertoires from subjects exposed to, actively infected with, or recovered from COVID-19 were included in the dataset. The prospective study material was composed of cDNA or gDNA derived from T cells, B-cell-depleted T cells, or PBMCs. Where available, HLA class I and class II types were taken from metadata supplied by the sample provider and were not determined by assay-based typing. The repertoires were released in a freely available public database meant as a resource for research on the immune response to SARS-CoV-2. The samples were drawn from two sources: the first 160 participants of the ongoing ImmuneRACE study, and about 1,300 subjects contributed by 6 global collaborators. Sample metadata almost always included a de-identified subject ID, COVID-19 status, age in years and sex. The full study reports these points: The quantity of clinical and demographic metadata differed by source and by participant and was supplied without curation.

From the germline V gene, CDR1 is SGHDT and CDR2 is YYEEEE. At the junction V is shortened by 4 bases and J by 1 base; bases outside the gene matches: 4. The CDR3 goes from the cysteine to the phenylalanine over 15 residues. Left in the record is the CDR3 DNA by itself, 45 bases read in frame from the first base. The collaborating institutions used their own protocols to collect whole blood in K2EDTA tubes. For TCRbeta analysis, collaborators shipped samples in one of three forms: frozen whole blood, isolated PBMCs, or DNA extracted from either of those sample types. The chain links TRBV5-6 with TRBJ1-1; 10 central bases correspond to TRBD1. This clonotype was sampled from a man aged 18 to 29 with acute or convalescent COVID-19. Sequenced input: peripheral blood. The CDR3 sequence is CASSRWTGGNTEAFF. The DNA is TGTGCCAGCAGCCGTTGGACAGGGGGGAACACTGAAGCTTTCTTT.